Listed below are T cell receptor beta chains from one sample, sequenced in a study of radiation and T cells in renal cell carcinoma. The data were produced by immunoSEQ multiplex PCR, yet TCRdb's version contains in-frame clones alone and is incomplete. Here the sample spans 150,000 or so clones, roughly 88% being singletons. This specimen consisted of blood, obtained from a patient whose treatment included radiotherapy and nephrectomy. All receptors derive from a woman aged 45-59 years with renal cell carcinoma. Both conserved end residues are part of each CDR3. D genes are given only for firm matches. A row's size may be missing; if present it is once, few, many or a size class.

abundance,v_gene,j_gene,d_gene,CDR3aa,CDR3nt
.,TRBV7-3,TRBJ2-3,TRBD2,CASSLGGLAGTDTQYF,TGTGCCAGCAGCTTAGGTGGACTAGCGGGAACAGATACGCAGTATTTT
few,TRBV9,TRBJ2-7,TRBD2,CASSYSGGAHEQYF,TGTGCCAGCAGCTATAGCGGGGGGGCCCACGAGCAGTACTTC
.,TRBV7-2,TRBJ2-2,.,CASSAGHWNTGELFF,TGTGCCAGCAGTGCGGGACACTGGAACACCGGGGAGCTGTTTTTT
once,TRBV4-2,TRBJ2-3,.,CASSQDGVAGTDTQYF,TGTGCCAGCAGCCAAGATGGTGTAGCTGGCACAGATACGCAGTATTTT
.,TRBV4-3,TRBJ1-4,.,CASSRGTTDFNEKLFF,TGCGCCAGCAGCCGCGGAACCACGGACTTTAATGAAAAACTGTTTTTT
.,TRBV6-6,TRBJ1-5,TRBD1,CASRPGQEGGNQPQHF,TGTGCCAGCAGGCCAGGACAGGAAGGGGGGAATCAGCCCCAGCATTTT
.,TRBV14,TRBJ1-1,.,CASSETMTGLNTEAFF,TGTGCCAGCAGCGAGACAATGACAGGACTGAACACTGAAGCTTTCTTT
few,TRBV13,TRBJ2-7,TRBD1,CASSNRGGTGSNEQYF,TGTGCCAGCAGCAATAGAGGCGGGACAGGGAGCAACGAGCAGTACTTC
.,TRBV5-5,TRBJ1-5,TRBD1,CASSEDRARSQPQHF,TGTGCCAGCAGCGAGGACAGGGCCCGTAGCCAGCCCCAGCATTTT
.,TRBV7-9,TRBJ2-3,.,CASSPRVSDTQYF,TGTGCCAGCAGCCCGAGGGTTTCAGATACGCAGTATTTT
.,TRBV5-5,TRBJ2-7,.,CASTPFGGGYEQYF,TGTGCCAGCACCCCATTTGGGGGAGGCTACGAGCAGTACTTC
.,TRBV7-2,TRBJ2-4,.,CASSLAPMGNIQYF,TGTGCCAGCAGCTTAGCTCCCATGGGGAACATTCAGTACTTC
.,TRBV19,TRBJ1-1,TRBD1,CASSLLIPAFRQGTEAFF,TGTGCCAGTAGTCTACTTATACCTGCCTTTAGACAGGGGACTGAAGCTTTCTTT